This T cell receptor (beta chain) derives from a study of response to subunit inactivated influenza vaccine. Study observations and caveats: Few additional T cells are recruited per seasonal influenza vaccination, authors suggested.

This CDR3 has 11 amino acids. Deletions cut 2 bases from V and 8 bases from J, with 4 bases between. A remark on this clonotype: Its specificity is not known.

TCRdb reanalysed the RT-PCR reads using MiXCR and keeps one entry per CDR3 protein. The table has fewer than 350,000 distinct CDR3 sequences, just over 20% seen once; the top ten hold about 9.4%. V and J are TRBV12-3 or TRBV12-4 and TRBJ2-1; D gene unclear. The receptor's source is a man between 50 and 75 years old who received an inactivated influenza vaccine. The sample was PBMCs from blood, taken less than 22 months after vaccination. The DNA for the CDR3 is TGTGCCAGCAGTTTAAGCCATGAGCAGTTCTTC. It is translated as CASSLSHEQFF.